This T cell receptor (beta chain) was recorded in a study of tumor-infiltrating lymphocytes in primary liver carcinoma. The investigators made TCR beta cDNA from about 500 ng total RNA, using a constant-region primer. Three nested multiplex PCR rounds of slightly modified ARM-PCR generated TCR beta libraries. The opening two PCR rounds, approximately 10 cycles each, paired TRBV1-TRBV30 forward primers with a C-beta reverse primer. TCRdb fed the multiplex PCR reads into MiXCR, producing one record per CDR3 protein. The sample contains about 75,000 distinct CDR3 sequences, 69% of which appear only once. Each 20-30 mg portion of unsorted bulk tissue served as the source for co-extraction of RNA and DNA. Cases comprised patients with primary liver carcinoma who received surgical resection. The trim removed 5 bases at V and 1 base at J, leaving 7 bases unmatched. This CDR3 is 16 amino acids long. Germline V gives CDR1 SEHNR, CDR2 FQNEAQ (reference sequence).

Points on this clonotype: This clone may be a read error of a much larger clone one base away.

The sequencing sample was made of tumor-adjacent normal liver tissue. The source of this sequence is a man aged 35 to 55 with primary liver carcinoma and hepatitis B virus infection. The V gene is TRBV7-9, the J gene TRBJ2-5; 10 bases map to TRBD2. CDR3 in amino acids: CASSPGLAEVQETQYF. CDR3 coding DNA: TGTGCCAGCAGCCCAGGACTAGCGGAAGTCCAAGAGACCCAGTACTTC.